These 13 T cell receptor beta chains came from one sample sequenced in a study of cytomegalovirus exposure and HLA in healthy donors. PCR involved 60 Vbeta and 13 Jbeta primers. Produced via immunoSEQ multiplex PCR; TCRdb's table is partial and in-frame only. This sample has about 150,000 clones; about 84% occur once, and the top ten carry roughly 1.4%. Source material: PBMCs. The receptors were sampled from a man aged 45 to 65 in good health and CMV-seropositive.

The chain couples TRBV6-1 to TRBJ2-7; D uncertain. Germline values: CDR1 MNHNS, CDR2 SASEGT. The germline V and J ends were trimmed by 7 bases and 1 base, with 8 bases remaining between them. The CDR3 is made up of 12 amino acids. The CDR3 DNA sequence: TGTGCCAGCAAGAAGCCTTCCTACGAGCAGTACTTC. Protein: CASKKPSYEQYF.

The chain recombines TRBV11-3 with TRBJ2-7; D is perhaps TRBD2 (6 bases). The CDR3 has 17 amino acids. The ends were cut back, 2 bases at V and 0 bases at J, with 17 bases in the middle. CDR1 is SGHNT and CDR2 is YENEEA in the germline V gene. The CDR3 nucleotides read TGTGCCAGCAGCTTATTCGGGAGCGGCCCTAGCTCCTACGAGCAGTACTTC. It is translated as CASSLFGSGPSSYEQYF. The full variable domain, its missing parts supplied by reference TRBV11-3 and TRBJ2-7, is EAGVVQSPRYKIIEKKQPVAFWCNPISGHNTLYWYLQNLGQGPELLIRYENEEAVDDSQLPKDRFSAERLKGVDSTLKIQPAELGDSAVYLCASSLFGSGPSSYEQYFGPGTRLTVT.

The chain combines TRBV6-6 with TRBJ1-6, with 10 positions matching TRBD1. J lost 11 bases, V lost 6 bases, and 7 bases had no gene match. The CDR3 is 14 residues long. CDR1 and CDR2 (germline): MNHNY, SVGAGI (reference sequence). The CDR3 DNA sequence: TGTGCCAGCAGCACGACAGGGGGCTCGCCACCCCTCCACTTT. Its translation is CASSTTGGSPPLHF.

CDR3 in DNA: TGTGCCAGCAGCCAACAGTACCAAGAGACCCAGTACTTC. This codes for CASSQQYQETQYF. The chain uses TRBV7-2 and TRBJ2-5; the D is unclear. Germline V gives CDR1 SGHTA, CDR2 FQGNSA. This CDR3 spans 13 amino acids. With 5 bases removed from V and 0 bases from J, the gap between germline ends came to 7 bases.

With respect to this clone: Other DNA sequences in the sample encode the same CDR3. CDR3 loop: CASKASGYEQYF. The DNA of the CDR3 is TGTGCCAGCAAGGCTAGCGGGTACGAGCAGTACTTC. This chain uses TRBV2 with TRBJ2-7; 8 bases agree with TRBD2. In germline, CDR1 is SNHLY, CDR2 FYNNEI. The CDR3 is 12 residues long. After removal of 7 bases from V and 4 bases from J, the junction contained 3 bases not matched to a gene.

For the CDR3, the DNA is TGTGCCAGCAGTTTAAGGGGACAGAGGGAGACCCAGTACTTC. It codes for CASSLRGQRETQYF. This chain links TRBV27 with TRBJ2-5; the match to TRBD1 covers 7 bases. This CDR3 is built from 14 residues. Germline V CDR1 and CDR2: MNHEY, SMNVEV (reference sequence). Trimming removed 2 bases from V and 5 bases from J; junction bases left unmatched: 5.

This clone was counted between two and nine times. This rearrangement joins TRBV5-8 to TRBJ1-2; 7 nucleotides match TRBD1. CDR3 length equals 14 residues. The germline V gene encodes CDR1 SGHTS and CDR2 YDEGEE. The V segment lost 3 bases and the J segment 4 bases; nucleotides outside the gene matches: 6. This CDR3 is CASSSLTGPYGYTF. The DNA for the CDR3 is TGTGCCAGCAGCTCCTTGACAGGGCCCTATGGCTACACCTTC.

V usage is TRBV6-1 and J usage is TRBJ1-6; D might be TRBD1 (6 bases). V was pared by 7 bases and J by 10 bases, with 14 bases between. This CDR3 spans 13 amino acids. Germline V gene lookup returns CDR1 MNHNS and CDR2 SASEGT. The CDR3 coding sequence is TGTGCCAGCACCGAAAGGGGGAACTCACCCCTCCACTTT. This gives the protein CASTERGNSPLHF.

The chain recombines TRBV29-1 with TRBJ2-5; D may be TRBD1 (6 bases). Trimming took 7 bases from V and 1 from J, leaving 16 bases between them. CDR1 and CDR2 from the germline V gene are SQVTM and ANQGSEA. This CDR3 region has 14 residues. The DNA for the CDR3 is TGCAGCGCCCCCGTGGGGGCGCCCCAAGAGACCCAGTACTTC. The encoded protein is CSAPVGAPQETQYF.

The chain couples TRBV6-1 to TRBJ2-2, with unresolved D. V lost 3 bases and J 4 bases, leaving 6 bases between the germline ends. Germline V gene lookup returns CDR1 MNHNS and CDR2 SASEGT. The CDR3 runs to 13 residues. The CDR3 here is CASSDRRTGELFF. The CDR3 DNA is TGTGCCAGCAGTGACAGGCGCACCGGGGAGCTGTTTTTT.

The rearrangement links TRBV4-1 to TRBJ2-3; TRBD2 matches at 7 bases. The CDR3 length is 16 residues. V gave up 0 bases and J gave up 6 bases; unmatched junction bases: 9. The germline CDR1 and CDR2 sequences are MGHRA and YSYEKL. CDR3 coding DNA: TGCGCCAGCAGCCAAGATTTGAGGGGAGGGTGGGATACGCAGTATTTT. Its protein product is CASSQDLRGGWDTQYF.

For this clone: One end of the junction is discordant with germline, which a read error may explain. The chain joins TRBV19 to TRBJ2-1; no definite D call. The CDR3 is 13 amino acids. CDR1 is LNHDA, CDR2 SQIVND, per germline (reference sequence). CDR3 residues: CASSIGRYNAQFF. The CDR3 nucleotides read TGTGCCAGTAGTATAGGCCGTTACAATGCGCAGTTCTTC.

The rearrangement uses TRBV21-1 and TRBJ1-5; TRBD1, the D gene given by the table, was not confirmed from the DNA. TRBV21-1 is a pseudogene segment. The CDR3 has 19 amino acids. For the CDR3, the DNA is TGTGCCAGCAGCCCGTATCCCCCCCAGGGTAAGGTAAAGGATCAGCCCCAGCATTTT. It specifies CASSPYPPQGKVKDQPQHF.